These 11 T cell receptor beta chains share one sample of origin, sequenced in a study of CD8 T cells in ankylosing spondylitis (dated by TCRdb to the late 2010s). The library was generated by 5' RACE. The sample was run on an Illumina HiSeq 2500. TCRdb took the public reads, trimmed them with fastp at Q25, ran MiXCR for clone calling and kept in-frame beta chains. CDR3 protein duplicates are merged, each entry listing the most common genes and DNA. For this sample the table gives around 210,000 distinct CDR3 sequences, of which less than 9.5% were detected only once. The ten most abundant clones make up roughly 4.9% of the sample. The sequenced sample was blood, either unsorted or a sorted T cell fraction (not recorded which). These receptors were collected from a female donor with ankylosing spondylitis or in good health (not recorded which).

This clonotype was detected ten times or more. The chain links TRBV6-2 or TRBV6-3 to TRBJ2-1, with D maybe TRBD1 (5 bases). This CDR3 region has 18 residues. Germline-derived CDR1 and CDR2 are MNHEY and SVGEGT. Deletions cut 2 bases from V and 4 bases from J, with 21 bases between. CDR3 sequence (DNA): TGTGCCAGCAGTTACCCTCCTCAGGGTAGCAGAATATACAATGAGCAGTTCTTC. Amino acid sequence: CASSYPPQGSRIYNEQFF.

This clonotype was seen many times. The CDR3 reads CASSQGPDRVATNEKLFF. As DNA, the CDR3 is TGTGCCAGCAGCCAAGGTCCGGACAGGGTAGCAACTAATGAAAAACTGTTTTTT. This sequence joins TRBV4-2 and TRBJ1-4; TRBD1 matches 8 bases. After removal of 1 base from V and 0 bases from J, the junction contained 7 bases not matched to a gene. This CDR3 contains 18 residues. CDR1 LGHNA and CDR2 YNFKEQ come from the germline V gene.

The chain is built from TRBV7-2 and TRBJ2-2, with TRBD2 identical over 9 bases. Trimming removed 4 bases from V and 2 bases from J; junction bases left unmatched: 5. The CDR3 runs 16 residues. Germline CDR1 SGHTA, CDR2 FQGNSA. In DNA form, the CDR3 reads TGTGCCAGCAGCTCCCGACTAGCGGCCAACACCGGGGAGCTGTTTTTT. Translation gives CASSSRLAANTGELFF.

This clonotype was counted many times. The genes are TRBV7-2 and TRBJ2-7; weak D call: TRBD1 (6 bases). Trimming pared 4 bases from V and 0 bases from J, leaving 19 bases between. The CDR3 totals 17 residues. The germline V gene has CDR1 SGHTA and CDR2 FQGNSA. CDR3 protein: CASSSNLRGWTSYEQYF. The CDR3 DNA reads as TGTGCCAGCAGCTCAAACCTGAGGGGGTGGACCTCCTACGAGCAGTACTTC.

This clonotype was observed once. The chain uses TRBV2 and TRBJ2-1; 8 bases are shared with TRBD1. Germline V gene data show CDR1 as SNHLY and CDR2 as FYNNEI. This CDR3 has 18 amino acids. The ends lost 11 bases at V and 5 bases at J; junction bases unmatched: 23. The CDR3 region has the DNA TGTGCCCTCAGTTTACGTGGGTGGGGCAGGGGGCACAACAATGAGCAGTTCTTC. Its translation: CALSLRGWGRGHNNEQFF.

The genes are TRBV7-9 and TRBJ2-1; D is undetermined. CDR1 and CDR2 from the germline V gene are SEHNR and FQNEAQ (reference sequence). The CDR3 sequence is 13 residues long. With 3 bases removed from V and 10 bases from J, the gap between germline ends came to 13 bases. The CDR3 loop is CASSFAPSDEQFF. CDR3 bases: TGTGCCAGCAGCTTCGCCCCCTCCGACGAGCAGTTCTTC.

This clonotype showed up many times. The chain has TRBV24-1 and TRBJ1-2; tentatively, D is TRBD1 (5 bases). V was trimmed by 4 bases and J by 4 bases, leaving 12 bases between them. In germline, CDR1 is KGHDR, CDR2 SFDVKD. The CDR3 is 14 residues long. The CDR3 DNA sequence: TGTGCCACCAGTGACCCAGGGAGGAGCTATGGCTACACCTTC. Translated: CATSDPGRSYGYTF.

On this clonotype: A much more abundant neighbour one base away suggests this may be a read error. V and J are TRBV11-2 and TRBJ2-2; tentative D call: TRBD2 (6 bases). This CDR3 comprises 15 residues. Germline-derived CDR1 and CDR2 are SGHAT and FQNNGV. DNA of the CDR3: TGTACCAGCAGCTGGAGACAAGGAGGGACCGGGGAGCTGTTTTTT. Protein: CTSSWRQGGTGELFF.

At least ten counts were recorded for this clonotype. Written as DNA, the CDR3 is TGTGCCATCAGTGTTGCAGCGGAGACCCAGTACTTC. It encodes CAISVAAETQYF. The rearrangement joins TRBV10-3 to TRBJ2-5, with unresolved D. CDR1 and CDR2 (germline): ENHRY, SYGVKD. V lost 4 bases and J lost 5, with 8 bases in between. This CDR3 is built from 12 residues.

This clonotype came up many times. This chain links TRBV20-1 with TRBJ2-7; 8 positions match TRBD2. CDR3 length: 14 residues. The germline V gene has CDR1 DFQATT and CDR2 SNEGSKA (reference sequence). The trim removed 3 bases at V and 2 bases at J, leaving 6 bases unmatched. CDR3 nucleotides: TGCAGTGCTAGCTCTAGCGGGTCAGCCTACGAGCAGTACTTC. Its translation: CSASSSGSAYEQYF.

This clonotype was detected ten times or more. This sequence joins TRBV20-1 and TRBJ2-1, with TRBD1 identical over 7 bases. This CDR3 contains 13 residues. Per the germline V gene, CDR1 is DFQATT and CDR2 is SNEGSKA (reference sequence). V lost 5 bases and J lost 4; bases outside the gene matches: 5. CDR3 sequence reads: CSAPGQTYNEQFF. CDR3 sequence (DNA): TGCAGTGCTCCGGGACAGACTTACAATGAGCAGTTCTTC.